The source of this T cell receptor (beta chain) is a study of control samples from healthy donors and cancer patients. CDR3 size: 15 residues. V was pared by 4 bases and J by 4 bases, with 13 bases between. Germline lookup yields CDR1 MGHRA and CDR2 YSYEKL. Profiling relied on immunoSEQ multiplex PCR, and the TCRdb table lists in-frame clones only, not all of them. This sample yields under 150,000 clones, of which around 90% are seen a single time; around 2.5% belongs to the top ten. The origin of this receptor is a woman aged 70 to 79 in good health. Sequencing was carried out using blood. The rearrangement joins TRBV4-1 to TRBJ1-4, with a tentative D call TRBD1 (5 bases). This chain's CDR3 is CASSLRTYINEKLFF. CDR3 sequence (DNA): TGCGCCAGCAGCCTAAGGACATACATTAATGAAAAACTGTTTTTT.